This TCR beta chain stems from a study of radiation and T cells in renal cell carcinoma. Only in-frame clones appear in the TCRdb table, and some are missing; sequencing was by immunoSEQ multiplex PCR. The table has some 100,000 clones, 82% seen once. Trimming cost V 2 bases and J 2 bases, with 13 bases left between them. Germline V gives CDR1 LGHNA, CDR2 YSLEER. The CDR3 covers 16 residues. Time point defined: baseline pretreatment blood. Stated treatment: 15 Gy SBRT to primary tumor, nephrectomy 4 weeks later. The V call is TRBV4-3, the J call TRBJ2-1; D ambiguous. The input for sequencing was blood, taken from a patient whose treatment included radiotherapy and nephrectomy. This sequence originates from a man in his sixties with renal cell carcinoma. The CDR3 DNA follows: TGCGCCAGCAGCCAACGAGTCGAGGTAACCTACAATGAGCAGTTCTTC. It yields the protein CASSQRVEVTYNEQFF.